This T cell receptor (beta chain) was obtained from a study of shared clonotypes between healthy human individuals. The data were produced by immunoSEQ multiplex PCR, yet TCRdb's version contains in-frame clones alone and is incomplete. The sample contains millions of clones, just over 90% of which appear only once. Comment on this clone: Other nucleotide sequences in the sample specify the same CDR3.

As defined, naive CD8 cells were CD45RO-negative and positively selected for CCR7, with terminally differentiated effector memory CD45RA+ cells excluded. In germline, CDR1 is LNHDA, CDR2 SQIVND (reference sequence). CDR3 size: 14 residues. V shed 5 bases, J shed 4 bases, and the junction held 5 bases outside the gene matches. The sequenced material came from naive CD8+ T cells from PBMCs. This rearrangement joins TRBV19 to TRBJ1-5, with TRBD1 matching over 7 bases. The receptor comes from a man aged 18 to 35 in good health. Some clones in this sample may be carry-over from other donors' samples. This CDR3 is CASSLRDRNQPQHF. As DNA, the CDR3 is TGTGCCAGTAGTCTCCGGGACAGAAATCAGCCCCAGCATTTT. Combining the CDR3 with reference TRBV19 and TRBJ1-5 gives the whole variable domain DGGITQSPKYLFRKEGQNVTLSCEQNLNHDAMYWYRQDPGQGLRLIYYSQIVNDFQKGDIAEGYSVSREKKESFPLTVTSAQKNPTAFYLCASSLRDRNQPQHFGDGTRLSIL.